Sequencing of this T cell receptor (beta chain) was carried out in a study of blood T cell repertoires in COVID-19 (dated by TCRdb to 2018 to 2021). About the investigation overall: The collaborator samples originated in the United States, Italy and Spain and spanned the acute and convalescent phases of COVID-19. The prospective study material was composed of cDNA or gDNA derived from T cells, B-cell-depleted T cells, or PBMCs. Deeply sampled blood TCRbeta repertoires from subjects exposed to, actively infected with, or recovered from COVID-19 were included in the dataset. The repertoires were released in a freely available public database intended as a resource for research on the immune response to SARS-CoV-2. Samples were obtained from the ongoing ImmuneRACE study (first 160 participants) and from 950 to 1,500 subjects provided by 6 global collaborators. Sample metadata almost always included a de-identified subject ID, COVID-19 status, age in years and sex. HLA class I and class II types, where available, came from metadata supplied by the sample provider rather than from assay-based typing.

Participants in the prospective study were enrolled through a virtual design, were aged about 18 to 100 years, and lived in 24 United States geographic areas. In the prospective study, cohorts were assigned on the basis of participant-reported clinical history obtained from a screening survey and a study questionnaire. In the prospective study, mobile phlebotomists collected whole blood, serum and a nasopharyngeal or oropharyngeal swab from each participant. Prospective study participants could optionally give additional blood draws and questionnaires over a roughly 2-month period. Before DNA extraction, blood samples from the prospective study were shipped at room temperature or frozen. Regarding this clone: What antigen it recognizes has not been identified. Qualities for individual bases were not recorded, and no much larger clone is one base off.

Trimming costs V 3 bases and J 5 bases, and their ends lie 7 bases apart. The CDR3 runs 12 amino acids, cysteine and phenylalanine included. Of the read, only the CDR3 DNA is kept; its 36 bases are in frame from base 1. The germline V gene provides CDR1 SGHNT and CDR2 YENEEA. The immunoSEQ Assay, a bias-controlled multiplex PCR, was used to amplify TCRbeta CDR3 regions from genomic DNA. As for how the authors treated the data: The number of nucleated cells in each sample was estimated by amplification of reference gene primers within the assay. Sequence reads were collapsed and filtered to measure the absolute abundance of every unique TCRbeta CDR3 rearrangement. Productive Simpson clonality was computed per sample as the square root of Simpson's diversity index over productive rearrangements. TCRdb took this table from immuneACCESS and kept in-frame rearrangements with V and J called. Such tables lack part of the clones; where checked against another copy, unresolved V genes explain under half of the gap, and the rest is unexplained. Clone size and V and J calls were adopted from that table, with D and trimming inferred from the DNA. A total of about 210,000 clones appear in this sample, around 86% of them only once. The leading ten clones occupy more than 8.5% of the sample.

Study-level results and caveats: The amount of clinical and demographic metadata varied by source and participant and was provided uncurated.

The V and J segments used are TRBV11-3 and TRBJ2-5; TRBD1 is a possible D gene, resting on 5 matching bases. The sequenced sample consisted of PBMCs or T cells enriched from blood (not recorded which). The source is a woman aged 50 to 65 with acute COVID-19. The CDR3 reads CASSFPGETQYF. The bases are TGTGCCAGCAGCTTTCCAGGGGAGACCCAGTACTTC.